The clone carrying this TCR beta chain was detected many times. This sample stems from a study of Graves' ophthalmopathy and Graves' hyperthyroidism. Exclusion covered patients with other autoimmune diseases or uncontrolled infections (as well as pregnancy or lactation). Amplification of the TCR beta CDR3 regions used RNA transcripts (as template). First-round RT-PCR employed HTBI primers, with a second-round multiplex PCR after it. TCRdb used MiXCR to reprocess the multiplex PCR reads, holding one entry per CDR3 protein. The profile shows around 1.1 million distinct CDR3 sequences, roughly 35% of them singletons. The CDR3 spans 16 residues. Germline V gene lookup returns CDR1 MGHDK and CDR2 SYGVNS. Trimming cost V 3 bases and J 4 bases, with 15 bases left between them.

The receptor's source is an adult man with Graves' hyperthyroidism. The V gene is TRBV25-1, the J gene TRBJ2-2; D is possibly TRBD2 (7 bases). Material: peripheral blood or thyroid tissue (not recorded which). The CDR3, as DNA: TGTGCCAGCAGTGATTGGGGGGGGCTCGGCACCGGGGAGCTGTTTTTT. It encodes CASSDWGGLGTGELFF.